A selection of T cell receptor beta chains follows, all from one sample in a study of T cell changes during pregnancy in multiple sclerosis. Only in-frame clones appear in the TCRdb table, and some are missing; sequencing was by immunoSEQ multiplex PCR. This sample has tens of thousands of clones; 89% occur once, and the top ten carry approximately 6.6%. Source: CD8+ T cells from peripheral blood mononuclear cells, taken in the second trimester of pregnancy. The source of these receptors is a female donor with multiple sclerosis, enrolled in a pregnancy study. Each CDR3 is given with its conserved first and last residue. Each record gives: V gene, J gene, D gene, CDR3 length, CDR3 DNA, CDR3 protein. D genes are given only for firm matches.

TRBV7-2,TRBJ2-5,NA,13,TGTGCCAGCAGCCCTTCGTTGGGGCTAGAGCAGTACTTC,CASSPSLGLEQYF
TRBV9,TRBJ2-3,NA,14,TGTGCCAGCAGCGTAGAACTGTACACAGATACGCAGTATTTT,CASSVELYTDTQYF
TRBV10-1,TRBJ2-2,TRBD2,20,TGCGCCAGCAGTTCCCGGCCATTAAAGCGGGAGGGCCTTGACACCGGGGAGCTGTTTTTT,CASSSRPLKREGLDTGELFF
TRBV5-6,TRBJ2-7,NA,17,TGTGCCAGCAGCTTGCAGGGAAGGCTGGGCGGTGTCTACGAGCAGTACTTC,CASSLQGRLGGVYEQYF
TRBV6-5,TRBJ2-1,TRBD1,16,TGTGCCAGCAGTTACTACCCCGGGACAGCTGACAATGAGCAGTTCTTC,CASSYYPGTADNEQFF
TRBV14,TRBJ2-1,NA,15,TGTGCCAGCAGCCAATGGGACACCGCCTACAATGAGCAGTTCTTC,CASSQWDTAYNEQFF
TRBV27,TRBJ2-1,NA,14,TGTGCCAGCAGTTTCTTTAGCGCTTACAATGAGCAGTTCTTC,CASSFFSAYNEQFF
TRBV4-2,TRBJ2-1,NA,15,TGTGCCAGCAGCCAAGTTAGTGGCAGCGTGGTTGAGCAGTTCTTC,CASSQVSGSVVEQFF
TRBV7-2,TRBJ1-1,NA,14,TGTGCCAGCGCCGATACGGGGTATAACACTGAAGCTTTCTTT,CASADTGYNTEAFF
TRBV7-6,TRBJ2-1,NA,15,TGTGCCAGCAGCTTATATGCGGGAACCCTCGATGAGCAGTTCTTC,CASSLYAGTLDEQFF
TRBV5-5,TRBJ1-1,NA,14,TGTGCCAGCAGCGCCGCGGTGGGGAACACTGAAGCTTTCTTT,CASSAAVGNTEAFF
TRBV25-1,TRBJ1-4,TRBD1,17,TGTGCCAGCAGTGAATTTTTACAGGGGTCCGCTAATGAAAAACTGTTTTTT,CASSEFLQGSANEKLFF
TRBV7-9,TRBJ2-7,NA,13,TGTGCCAGCAGTCCTCCCGGGACCTACGAGCAGTACTTC,CASSPPGTYEQYF
TRBV27,TRBJ2-7,TRBD1,13,TGTGCCAGCAAGACAGGGACCGCCTACGAGCAGTACTTC,CASKTGTAYEQYF
TRBV28,TRBJ2-4,TRBD2,16,TGTGCCAGCAGTTTTTATCTAGCGGGAGCGGGGAACATTCAGTACTTC,CASSFYLAGAGNIQYF
TRBV18,TRBJ1-1,TRBD1,16,TGTGCCAGCTCACTAACAAGAGACAGGGTACAATTTGAAGCTTTCTTT,CASSLTRDRVQFEAFF
TRBV9,TRBJ2-7,TRBD1,14,TGTGCCAGCAGCGCCGGGACAGAGTTCTACGAGCAGTACTTC,CASSAGTEFYEQYF
TRBV7-9,TRBJ2-1,TRBD2,14,TGTGCCAGCAGCGGGACTAGCGGGACGAATGAGCAGTTCTTC,CASSGTSGTNEQFF
TRBV6-4,TRBJ2-1,TRBD2,15,TGTGCCAGCAGTGAAAAAGCGGGAGCCTACAATGAGCAGTTCTTC,CASSEKAGAYNEQFF
TRBV7-9,TRBJ1-2,TRBD1,14,TGTGCCAGCAGCTTAGCCGACAGGGTTTATGGCTACACCTTC,CASSLADRVYGYTF
TRBV28,TRBJ2-4,NA,16,TGTGCCAGCAGCGAAAAGGGGTTAATAGCCAAAAACATTCAGTACTTC,CASSEKGLIAKNIQYF
TRBV27,TRBJ2-7,NA,15,TGTGCCACGGGACTGTTGCGGGGCAACGATTACGAGCAGTACTTC,CATGLLRGNDYEQYF
TRBV2,TRBJ2-5,TRBD2,14,TGTGCCAGCAGTGATGAAGCGGGGCCCCTCGGGCAGTACTTC,CASSDEAGPLGQYF
TRBV9,TRBJ1-4,TRBD1,14,TGTGCCAGCAGCGTTCAGGGGGCTGAGGAAAAACTGTTTTTT,CASSVQGAEEKLFF
TRBV5-1,TRBJ1-1,TRBD1,14,TGCGCCAGCAGCCGAAGACAGGGGAACACTGAAGCTTTCTTT,CASSRRQGNTEAFF
TRBV27,TRBJ2-3,NA,13,TGTGCCAGCCGCTCGGTGGTCACAGATACGCAGTATTTT,CASRSVVTDTQYF